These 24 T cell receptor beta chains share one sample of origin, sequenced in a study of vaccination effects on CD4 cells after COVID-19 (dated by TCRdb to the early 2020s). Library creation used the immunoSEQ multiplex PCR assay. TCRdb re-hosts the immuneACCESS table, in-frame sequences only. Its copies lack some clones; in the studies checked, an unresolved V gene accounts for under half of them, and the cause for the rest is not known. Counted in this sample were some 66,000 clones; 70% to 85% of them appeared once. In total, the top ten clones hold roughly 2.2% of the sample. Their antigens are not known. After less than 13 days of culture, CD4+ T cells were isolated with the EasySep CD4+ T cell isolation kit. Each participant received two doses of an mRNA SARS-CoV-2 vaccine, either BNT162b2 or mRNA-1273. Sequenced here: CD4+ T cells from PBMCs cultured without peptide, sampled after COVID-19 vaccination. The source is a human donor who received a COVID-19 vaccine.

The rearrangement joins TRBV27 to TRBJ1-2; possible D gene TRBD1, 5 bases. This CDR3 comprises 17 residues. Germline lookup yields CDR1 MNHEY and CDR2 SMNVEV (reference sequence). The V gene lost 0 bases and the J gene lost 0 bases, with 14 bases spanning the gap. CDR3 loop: CASSLSAQGRPNYGYTF. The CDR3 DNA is TGTGCCAGCAGTTTATCTGCCCAGGGCCGCCCTAACTATGGCTACACCTTC.

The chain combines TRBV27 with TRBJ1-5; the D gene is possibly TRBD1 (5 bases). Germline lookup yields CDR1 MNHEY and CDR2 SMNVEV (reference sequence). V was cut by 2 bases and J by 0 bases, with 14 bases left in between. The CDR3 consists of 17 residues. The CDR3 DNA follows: TGTGCCAGCAGTTTAAAGTACGGGGGAGGTAGCAATCAGCCCCAGCATTTT. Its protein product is CASSLKYGGGSNQPQHF.

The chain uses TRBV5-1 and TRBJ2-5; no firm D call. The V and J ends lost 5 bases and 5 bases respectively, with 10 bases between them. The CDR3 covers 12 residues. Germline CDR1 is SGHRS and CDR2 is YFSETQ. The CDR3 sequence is CASSPDFETQYF. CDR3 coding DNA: TGCGCCAGCAGTCCCGATTTTGAGACCCAGTACTTC.

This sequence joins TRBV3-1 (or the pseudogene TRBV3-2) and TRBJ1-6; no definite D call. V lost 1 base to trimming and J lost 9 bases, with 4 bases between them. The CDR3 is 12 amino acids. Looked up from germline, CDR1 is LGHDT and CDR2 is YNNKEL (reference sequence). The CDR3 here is CASSQARSPLHF. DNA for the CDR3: TGTGCCAGCAGCCAAGCACGTTCACCCCTCCACTTT.

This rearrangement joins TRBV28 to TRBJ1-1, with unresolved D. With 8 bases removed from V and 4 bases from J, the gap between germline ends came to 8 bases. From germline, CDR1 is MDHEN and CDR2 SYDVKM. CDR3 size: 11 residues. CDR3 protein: CASGVVTEAFF. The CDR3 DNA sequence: TGTGCCAGCGGGGTCGTCACTGAAGCTTTCTTT. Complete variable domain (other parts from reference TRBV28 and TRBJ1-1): DVKVTQSSRYLVKRTGEKVFLECVQDMDHENMFWYRQDPGLGLRLIYFSYDVKMKEKGDIPEGYSVSREKKERFSLILESASTNQTSMYLCASGVVTEAFFGQGTRLTVV.

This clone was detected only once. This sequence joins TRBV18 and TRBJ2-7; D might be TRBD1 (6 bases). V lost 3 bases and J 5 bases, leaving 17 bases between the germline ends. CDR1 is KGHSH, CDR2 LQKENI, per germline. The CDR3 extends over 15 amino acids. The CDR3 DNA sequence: TGTGCCAGCTCACCGGGCTCGTGGGGGCGCGACGAGCAGTACGTC. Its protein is CASSPGSWGRDEQYV.

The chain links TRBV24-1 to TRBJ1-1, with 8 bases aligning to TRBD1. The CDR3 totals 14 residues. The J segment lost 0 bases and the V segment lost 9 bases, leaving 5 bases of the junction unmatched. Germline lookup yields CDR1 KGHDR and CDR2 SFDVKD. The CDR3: CATGGTGMNTEAFF. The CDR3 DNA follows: TGTGCCACCGGGGGGACAGGTATGAACACTGAAGCTTTCTTT.

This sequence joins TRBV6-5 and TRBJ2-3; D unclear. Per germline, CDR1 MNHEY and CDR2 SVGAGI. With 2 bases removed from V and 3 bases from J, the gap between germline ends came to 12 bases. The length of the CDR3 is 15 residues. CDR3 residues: CASSYDHFGTDTQYF. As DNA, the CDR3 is TGTGCCAGCAGTTACGACCACTTCGGGACAGATACGCAGTATTTT.

The CDR3 is CAISTGNRGVSTEAFF. The CDR3 DNA reads as TGTGCCATCAGCACCGGGAACAGGGGGGTGAGCACTGAAGCTTTCTTT. The gene calls are TRBV10-3 and TRBJ1-1; TRBD1 agrees at 8 bases. Trimming took 6 bases from V and 4 from J; bases not matched to a gene: 13. This CDR3 has 16 residues. Germline CDR1 is ENHRY and CDR2 is SYGVKD.

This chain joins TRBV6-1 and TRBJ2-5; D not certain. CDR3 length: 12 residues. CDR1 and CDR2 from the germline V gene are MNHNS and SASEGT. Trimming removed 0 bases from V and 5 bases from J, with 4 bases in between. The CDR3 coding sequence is TGTGCCAGCAGTGAAGCTGCTGAGACCCAGTACTTC. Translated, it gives CASSEAAETQYF.

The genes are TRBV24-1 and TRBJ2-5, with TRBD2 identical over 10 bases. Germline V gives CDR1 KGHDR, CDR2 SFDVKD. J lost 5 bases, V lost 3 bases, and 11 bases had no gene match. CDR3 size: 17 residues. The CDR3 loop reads CATSDTGSGGPRETQYF. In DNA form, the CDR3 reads TGTGCCACCAGTGATACCGGTAGCGGGGGGCCCCGGGAGACCCAGTACTTC.

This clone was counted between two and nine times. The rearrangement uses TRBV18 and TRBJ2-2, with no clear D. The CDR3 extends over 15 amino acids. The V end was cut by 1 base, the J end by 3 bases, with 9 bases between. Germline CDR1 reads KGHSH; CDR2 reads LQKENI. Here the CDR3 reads CASSPRTADTGELFF. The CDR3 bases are TGTGCCAGCTCACCACGCACTGCCGACACCGGGGAGCTGTTTTTT. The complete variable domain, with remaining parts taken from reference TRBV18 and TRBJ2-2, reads NAGVMQNPRHLVRRRGQEARLRCSPMKGHSHVYWYRQLPEEGLKFMVYLQKENIIDESGMPKERFSAEFPKEGPSILRIQQVVRGDSAAYFCASSPRTADTGELFFGEGSRLTVL.

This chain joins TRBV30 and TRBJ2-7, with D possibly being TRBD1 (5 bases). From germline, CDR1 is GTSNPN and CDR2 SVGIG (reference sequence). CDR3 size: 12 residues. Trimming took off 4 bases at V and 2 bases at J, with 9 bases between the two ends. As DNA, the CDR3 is TGTGCCTGGAACAAGGGGACCTACGAGCAGTACGTC. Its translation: CAWNKGTYEQYV.

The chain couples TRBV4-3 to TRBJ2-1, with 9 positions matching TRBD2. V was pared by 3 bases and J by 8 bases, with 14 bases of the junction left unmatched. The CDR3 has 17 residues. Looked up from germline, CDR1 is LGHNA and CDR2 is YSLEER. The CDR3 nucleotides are TGCGCCAGCAGCCAGGGGCCTATAGCGGGGGTTGCGGATGAGCAGTTCTTC. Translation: CASSQGPIAGVADEQFF.

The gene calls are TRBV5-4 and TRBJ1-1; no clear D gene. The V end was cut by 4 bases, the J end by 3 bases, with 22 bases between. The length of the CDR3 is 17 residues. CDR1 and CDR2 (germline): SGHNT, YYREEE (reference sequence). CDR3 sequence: CASSPALSPSADTEAFF. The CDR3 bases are TGTGCCAGCAGCCCGGCATTAAGTCCGAGCGCAGACACTGAAGCTTTCTTT.

CDR3 in amino acids: CASSVGQNYGYTF. The CDR3 nucleotides read TGTGCCAGCAGCGTGGGACAGAACTATGGCTACACCTTC. V and J are TRBV7-8 and TRBJ1-2; 7 bases are a match to TRBD1. The CDR3 has 13 residues. Germline loops: CDR1 SGHVS, CDR2 FQNEAQ. With V trimmed by 5 bases and J by 2 bases, 2 bases remained unmatched. Based on the CDR3 plus reference TRBV7-8 and TRBJ1-2, the full variable domain is GAGVSQSPRYKVAKRGQDVALRCDPISGHVSLFWYQQALGQGPEFLTYFQNEAQLDKSGLPSDRFFAERPEGSVSTLKIQRTQQEDSAVYLCASSVGQNYGYTFGSGTRLTVV.

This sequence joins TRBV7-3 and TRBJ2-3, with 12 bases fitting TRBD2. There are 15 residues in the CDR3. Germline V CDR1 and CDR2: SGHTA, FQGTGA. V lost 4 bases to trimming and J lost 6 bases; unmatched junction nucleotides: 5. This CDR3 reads CASSSSGGAIDTQYF. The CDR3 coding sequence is TGTGCCAGCAGCTCTAGCGGGGGGGCTATCGATACGCAGTATTTT.

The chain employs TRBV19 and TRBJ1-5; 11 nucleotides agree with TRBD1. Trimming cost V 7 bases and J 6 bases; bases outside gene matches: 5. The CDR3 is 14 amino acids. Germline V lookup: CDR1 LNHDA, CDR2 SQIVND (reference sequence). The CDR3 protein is CASNGGTGGQPQHF. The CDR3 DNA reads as TGTGCCAGTAACGGGGGGACAGGGGGTCAGCCCCAGCATTTT.

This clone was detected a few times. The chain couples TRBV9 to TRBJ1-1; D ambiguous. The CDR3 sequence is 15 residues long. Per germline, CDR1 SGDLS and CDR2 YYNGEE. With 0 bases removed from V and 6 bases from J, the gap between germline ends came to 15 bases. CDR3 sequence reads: CASSVESVITPEAFF. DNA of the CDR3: TGTGCCAGCAGCGTAGAATCCGTGATTACCCCTGAAGCTTTCTTT. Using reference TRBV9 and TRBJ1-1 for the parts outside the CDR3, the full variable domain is DSGVTQTPKHLITATGQRVTLRCSPRSGDLSVYWYQQSLDQGLQFLIQYYNGEERAKGNILERFSAQQFPDLHSELNLSSLELGDSALYFCASSVESVITPEAFFGQGTRLTVV.

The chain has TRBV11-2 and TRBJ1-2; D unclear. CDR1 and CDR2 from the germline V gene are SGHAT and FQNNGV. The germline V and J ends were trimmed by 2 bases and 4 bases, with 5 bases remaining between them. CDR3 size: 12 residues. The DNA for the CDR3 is TGTGCCAGCAGCTTAAATAGCTATGGCTACACCTTC. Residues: CASSLNSYGYTF.

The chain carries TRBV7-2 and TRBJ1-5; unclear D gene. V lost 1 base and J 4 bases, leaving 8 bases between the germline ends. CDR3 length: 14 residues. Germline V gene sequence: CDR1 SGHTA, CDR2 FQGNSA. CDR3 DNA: TGTGCCAGCAGCTTAGGGTCAGTTAATCAGCCCCAGCATTTT. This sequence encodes CASSLGSVNQPQHF.

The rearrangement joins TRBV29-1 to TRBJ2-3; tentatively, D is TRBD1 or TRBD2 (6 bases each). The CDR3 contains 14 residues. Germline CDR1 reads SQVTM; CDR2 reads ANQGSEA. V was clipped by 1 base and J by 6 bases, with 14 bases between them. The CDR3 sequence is CSVEVGGRWDTQYF. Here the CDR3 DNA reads TGCAGCGTTGAAGTTGGGGGGCGTTGGGATACGCAGTATTTT.

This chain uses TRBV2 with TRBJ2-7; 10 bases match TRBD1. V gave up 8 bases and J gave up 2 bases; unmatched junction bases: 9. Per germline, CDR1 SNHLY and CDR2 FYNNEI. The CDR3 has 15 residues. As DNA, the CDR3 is TGTGCCAGCGCTGCCCCCGGGACAGGGGCCTACGAGCAGTACGTC. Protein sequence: CASAAPGTGAYEQYV.

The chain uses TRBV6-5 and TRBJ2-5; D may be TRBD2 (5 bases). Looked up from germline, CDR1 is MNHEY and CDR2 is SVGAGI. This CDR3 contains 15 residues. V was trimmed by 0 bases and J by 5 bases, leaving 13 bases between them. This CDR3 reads CASSYSTGRIETQYF. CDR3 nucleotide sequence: TGTGCCAGCAGTTACTCGACGGGAAGGATTGAGACCCAGTACTTC.